Given below is one T cell receptor (beta chain) in context. The antigen is unknown. This CDR3 is built from 16 residues. V shed 1 base and J 3 bases; nucleotides not matched to a gene: 3. Looked up from germline, CDR1 is LGHNA and CDR2 is YSLEER. The data were obtained in a study of cytomegalovirus exposure and HLA in healthy donors. General study points: Some highly shared sequence variants likely arose as a pipeline artifact. Later analysis demonstrated an association between a missense DCLRE1C variant and TCR beta V- and J-gene trimming. Being indistinguishable, some V segments were excluded, TRBV6-2 and TRBV6-3 among them.

PCR amplification relied on 60 Vbeta primers (plus 13 Jbeta primers). TCRdb's table, derived via immunoSEQ multiplex PCR, lists solely in-frame clones and lacks some. Here the sample spans 99,000 or so clones, about 81% being singletons. The sample comprised PBMCs. The rearrangement links TRBV4-3 to TRBJ2-1, with TRBD2 matching 10 bases. The receptor comes from a man aged 25 to 40 in good health and CMV-seronegative. CDR3 sequence reads: CASSQALAGVYNEQFF. CDR3 coding DNA: TGCGCCAGCAGCCAAGCCCTAGCGGGAGTCTACAATGAGCAGTTCTTC.